Shown below are 8 T cell receptor beta chains from a single sample sequenced in a study of blood T cell repertoires in COVID-19. TCRdb's table, derived via immunoSEQ multiplex PCR, lists solely in-frame clones and lacks some. The top ten clones hold over 15% of a sample with roughly 80,000 clones, around 88% of them seen once. Sequenced input: peripheral blood. Receptors were obtained from a woman aged 55 to 70 with acute or convalescent COVID-19.

This chain joins TRBV25-1 and TRBJ2-1; 8 bases agree with TRBD2. The CDR3 is made up of 17 amino acids. Germline CDR1 reads MGHDK; CDR2 reads SYGVNS. Unmatched junction bases numbered 9, after V lost 2 bases and J lost 3 bases. This chain's CDR3 is CASSEGREGISYNEQFF. The CDR3 DNA sequence: TGTGCCAGCAGTGAAGGCCGGGAGGGAATAAGCTACAATGAGCAGTTCTTC.

The chain carries TRBV30 and TRBJ1-6; D is unclear. The ends were cut back, 0 bases at V and 1 base at J, with 10 bases in the middle. Germline V gives CDR1 GTSNPN, CDR2 SVGIG (reference sequence). This CDR3 region has 16 residues. The CDR3 bases are TGTGCCTGGAGTGTACTACCGGGATCCTATAATTCACCCCTCCACTTT. Residues: CAWSVLPGSYNSPLHF.

The chain combines TRBV7-8 with TRBJ2-7; maybe TRBD1 (7 bases). Trimming took 5 bases from V and 6 from J, leaving 17 bases between them. The CDR3 runs 14 residues. Germline loops: CDR1 SGHVS, CDR2 FQNEAQ. The CDR3 loop is CASSTGQAGGEQYF. CDR3 sequence (DNA): TGTGCCAGCAGCACCGGACAGGCCGGGGGCGAGCAGTACTTC.

The chain recombines TRBV5-1 with TRBJ2-7; D perhaps matches TRBD1 (6 bases). The CDR3 is 12 residues long. Germline CDR1 and CDR2: SGHRS and YFSETQ. V shed 3 bases and J shed 4 bases, with 8 bases lying between them. This CDR3 is CASSSDSYEQYF. CDR3 in DNA: TGCGCCAGCAGCTCGGACAGTTACGAGCAGTACTTC. Filled out from reference TRBV5-1 and TRBJ2-7, the complete variable domain reads KAGVTQTPRYLIKTRGQQVTLSCSPISGHRSVSWYQQTPGQGLQFLFEYFSETQRNKGNFPGRFSGRQFSNSRSEMNVSTLELGDSALYLCASSSDSYEQYFGPGTRLTVT.

The rearrangement joins TRBV5-1 to TRBJ2-7; D uncertain. The germline V and J ends were trimmed by 0 bases and 4 bases, with 14 bases remaining between them. The CDR3 sequence is 15 residues long. CDR1 SGHRS and CDR2 YFSETQ come from the germline V gene. Here the CDR3 DNA reads TGCGCCAGCAGCTTGGGGGCTTCCTCCCTGTACGAGCAGTACTTC. Protein product: CASSLGASSLYEQYF.

This clone was seen only once. The J gene is TRBJ2-3, the V gene TRBV11-2, with D possibly TRBD1 on 6 matching bases. Germline V gives CDR1 SGHAT, CDR2 FQNNGV. The CDR3 is 16 residues long. The V end lost 5 bases, the J end lost 3 bases, and 18 bases lay between the germline ends. CDR3 loop: CASSLGPGVRTDTQYF. In DNA, the CDR3 is TGTGCCAGCAGCCTAGGCCCAGGGGTTAGGACAGATACGCAGTATTTT.

This clone appeared once. The rearrangement links TRBV5-1 to TRBJ2-1; D unclear. V shed 1 base and J shed 5 bases, with 7 bases lying between them. CDR1 is SGHRS, CDR2 YFSETQ, per germline. The CDR3 has 13 residues. The CDR3 loop is CASSLSLNNEQFF. The DNA of the CDR3 is TGCGCCAGCAGCTTGAGCTTGAACAATGAGCAGTTCTTC. The variable domain in full, with the rest retrieved from reference TRBV5-1 and TRBJ2-1, is KAGVTQTPRYLIKTRGQQVTLSCSPISGHRSVSWYQQTPGQGLQFLFEYFSETQRNKGNFPGRFSGRQFSNSRSEMNVSTLELGDSALYLCASSLSLNNEQFFGPGTRLTVL.

This rearrangement joins TRBV10-3 to TRBJ2-2, with TRBD2 as a possible D gene (5 bases). The CDR3 runs 13 residues. Deletions cut 2 bases from V and 4 bases from J, with 5 bases between. Germline CDR1 is ENHRY and CDR2 is SYGVKD. This CDR3 is CAISETSTGELFF. The CDR3 bases are TGTGCCATCAGTGAGACTAGCACCGGGGAGCTGTTTTTT.